This passage covers 13 T cell receptor beta chains from one sample sequenced in a study of shared clonotypes between healthy human individuals. Measured with immunoSEQ multiplex PCR; TCRdb has only the in-frame clones, and not every one. The profile covers roughly 2 million clones, with 90% to 95% appearing a single time and more than 0.1% taken by the ten largest. Sequenced: naive CD4+ T cells sorted from blood. Specified subset: CD45RA+ positively selected. Receptor source: a man between 18 and 29 years old in good health.

This chain uses TRBV30 with TRBJ1-5; 9 positions agree with TRBD1. Looked up from germline, CDR1 is GTSNPN and CDR2 is SVGIG (reference sequence). V shed 5 bases, J shed 6 bases, and the junction held 5 bases outside the gene matches. The length of the CDR3 is 13 residues. This CDR3 reads CAWGRQGGQPQHF. The CDR3 DNA is TGTGCCTGGGGAAGACAGGGGGGTCAGCCCCAGCATTTT.

The J gene is TRBJ2-1, the V gene TRBV18, with 10 bases aligning to TRBD2. With V trimmed by 0 bases and J by 10 bases, 6 bases remained unmatched. CDR3 size: 15 residues. Germline V gene data show CDR1 as KGHSH and CDR2 as LQKENI. The CDR3 DNA reads as TGTGCCAGCTCACCACCGAGTCTAGCGGGAGTAGAGCAGTTCTTC. Encoded protein: CASSPPSLAGVEQFF.

This sequence joins TRBV5-4 and TRBJ2-7; D possibly corresponds to TRBD2 (6 bases). Trimming took 2 bases from V and 6 from J, leaving 18 bases between them. The CDR3 spans 15 residues. Germline-derived CDR1 and CDR2 are SGHNT and YYREEE (reference sequence). The CDR3 spells CASSFSRDPEGEQYF. Written as DNA, the CDR3 is TGTGCCAGCAGCTTCTCCCGGGACCCGGAGGGCGAGCAGTACTTC.

This sequence joins TRBV5-1 and TRBJ2-7; possible D gene TRBD2, 6 bases. The V end was cut by 0 bases, the J end by 0 bases, with 10 bases between. The CDR3 contains 15 residues. Germline assignment: CDR1 SGHRS and CDR2 YFSETQ. The CDR3 DNA is TGCGCCAGCAGCTTGGGGGGACTCAACTCCTACGAGCAGTACTTC. Translating gives CASSLGGLNSYEQYF.

The chain links TRBV4-1 to TRBJ2-7; 9 positions match TRBD1. V lost 2 bases, J lost 2 bases, and 7 bases stayed unmatched. This CDR3 is 16 amino acids long. The germline CDR1 and CDR2 sequences are MGHRA and YSYEKL. The CDR3 spells CASSQRPGQGPYEQYF. The DNA of the CDR3 is TGCGCCAGCAGCCAAAGGCCGGGACAGGGACCCTACGAGCAGTACTTC.

V gene TRBV30 combines with J gene TRBJ2-3, with 7 bases that match TRBD1. Germline V lookup: CDR1 GTSNPN, CDR2 SVGIG (reference sequence). This CDR3 spans 16 amino acids. After removal of 5 bases from V and 3 bases from J, the junction contained 14 bases not matched to a gene. The CDR3 DNA sequence: TGTGCCTGGGCTGGGACAGAGGGTCGGAGTACAGATACGCAGTATTTT. Translating gives CAWAGTEGRSTDTQYF.

Worth noting for this clone: Distinct nucleotide sequences in the sample also encode this CDR3. This chain links TRBV11-2 with TRBJ2-7, with a weak D call TRBD1 (5 bases). Germline V gene sequence: CDR1 SGHAT, CDR2 FQNNGV. V was clipped by 5 bases and J by 4 bases, with 9 bases between them. This CDR3 is built from 12 residues. For the CDR3, the DNA is TGTGCCAGCAGCCTAGGGGTTTACGAGCAGTACTTC. It codes for CASSLGVYEQYF.

The chain combines TRBV28 with TRBJ2-7; D possibly corresponds to TRBD2 (7 bases). The CDR3 is 14 residues long. The V and J ends lost 4 bases and 4 bases respectively, with 14 bases between them. Germline-derived CDR1 and CDR2 are MDHEN and SYDVKM. This CDR3 is CASSYGGHEYEQYF. Written as DNA, the CDR3 is TGTGCCAGCAGTTACGGGGGGCACGAATACGAGCAGTACTTC.

The chain recombines TRBV5-1 with TRBJ2-3; D gene uncertain. In germline, CDR1 is SGHRS, CDR2 YFSETQ. CDR3 size: 16 residues. V was trimmed by 0 bases and J by 2 bases, leaving 13 bases between them. The CDR3, as DNA: TGCGCCAGCAGCTTGGGGGCCAGCCGAATCACAGATACGCAGTATTTT. Its protein is CASSLGASRITDTQYF.

The chain employs TRBV5-4 and TRBJ2-7, with D perhaps TRBD2 (5 bases). The germline CDR1 and CDR2 sequences are SGHNT and YYREEE (reference sequence). The CDR3 is 15 amino acids. Trimming shortened V by 0 bases and J by 0 bases, and 10 bases separated the two germline ends. CDR3 sequence: CASSLGGSSSYEQYF. DNA for the CDR3: TGTGCCAGCAGCTTGGGCGGGTCAAGCTCCTACGAGCAGTACTTC.

This clone occurred once. The chain combines TRBV19 with TRBJ1-1, with 7 bases fitting TRBD1. Looked up from germline, CDR1 is LNHDA and CDR2 is SQIVND (reference sequence). The CDR3 is 15 residues long. After removal of 1 base from V and 9 bases from J, the junction contained 11 bases not matched to a gene. Here the CDR3 reads CASSIVSAGGTQAFF. CDR3 bases: TGTGCCAGTAGTATAGTATCTGCAGGGGGAACGCAAGCTTTCTTT.

V and J are TRBV12-5 and TRBJ2-7; possible D gene TRBD2, 6 bases. V dropped 1 base and J dropped 6 bases, with 13 bases sitting between them. The germline V gene encodes CDR1 LGHNT and CDR2 FRNRAP. The CDR3 is made up of 14 amino acids. CDR3 in amino acids: CASGLGASASEQYF. The CDR3 nucleotides read TGTGCTAGTGGTTTGGGAGCTAGCGCGAGCGAGCAGTACTTC.

On this clone itself: The sample carries other DNA sequences with the same CDR3. CDR3 coding DNA: TGTGCCAGCAGCGTAGATACAGGCCTCTACGAGCAGTACTTC. Amino acids: CASSVDTGLYEQYF. The chain links TRBV9 to TRBJ2-7, with TRBD1 as a possible D gene (5 bases). The CDR3 has 14 residues. Germline values: CDR1 SGDLS, CDR2 YYNGEE. The V end lost 0 bases, the J end lost 3 bases, and 10 bases lay between the germline ends.